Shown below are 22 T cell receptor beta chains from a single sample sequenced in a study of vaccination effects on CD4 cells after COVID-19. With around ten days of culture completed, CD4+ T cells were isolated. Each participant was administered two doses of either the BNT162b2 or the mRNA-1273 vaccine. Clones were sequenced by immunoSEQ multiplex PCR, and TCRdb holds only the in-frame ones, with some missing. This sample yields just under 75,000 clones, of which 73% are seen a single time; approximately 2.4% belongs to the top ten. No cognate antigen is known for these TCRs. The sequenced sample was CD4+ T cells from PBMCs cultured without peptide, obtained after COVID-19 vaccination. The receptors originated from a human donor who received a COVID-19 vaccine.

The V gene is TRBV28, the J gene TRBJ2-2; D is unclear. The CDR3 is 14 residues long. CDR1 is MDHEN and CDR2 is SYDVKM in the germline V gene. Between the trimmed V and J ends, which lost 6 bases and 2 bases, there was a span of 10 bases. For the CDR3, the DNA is TGTGCCAGCAGGCTTCCGAGAAACACCGGGGAGCTGTTTTTT. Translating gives CASRLPRNTGELFF.

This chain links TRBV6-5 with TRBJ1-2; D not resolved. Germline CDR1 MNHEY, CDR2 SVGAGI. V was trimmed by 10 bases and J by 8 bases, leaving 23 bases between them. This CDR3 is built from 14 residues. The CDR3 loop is CATEPDGRLGGYTF. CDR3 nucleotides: TGTGCCACTGAGCCGGACGGACGTCTGGGAGGCTACACCTTC.

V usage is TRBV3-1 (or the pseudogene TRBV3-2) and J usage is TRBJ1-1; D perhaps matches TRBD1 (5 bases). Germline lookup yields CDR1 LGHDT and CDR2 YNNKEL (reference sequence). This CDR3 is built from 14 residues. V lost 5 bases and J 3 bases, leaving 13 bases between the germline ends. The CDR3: CASSSHLGDTEAFF. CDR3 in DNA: TGTGCCAGCAGCTCTCACTTAGGGGACACTGAAGCTTTCTTT.

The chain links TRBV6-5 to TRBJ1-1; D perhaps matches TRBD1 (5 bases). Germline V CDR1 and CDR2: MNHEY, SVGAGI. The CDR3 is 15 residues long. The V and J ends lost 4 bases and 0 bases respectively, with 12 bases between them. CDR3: CASSFSTAMNTEAFF. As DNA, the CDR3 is TGTGCCAGCAGTTTTTCGACAGCCATGAACACTGAAGCTTTCTTT.

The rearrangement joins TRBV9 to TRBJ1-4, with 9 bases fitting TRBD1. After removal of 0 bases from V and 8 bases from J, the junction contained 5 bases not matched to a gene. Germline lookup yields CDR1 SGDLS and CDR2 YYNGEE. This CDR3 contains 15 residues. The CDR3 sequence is CASSVGTGAGEKLFF. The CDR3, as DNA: TGTGCCAGCAGCGTAGGGACAGGGGCAGGAGAAAAACTGTTTTTT.

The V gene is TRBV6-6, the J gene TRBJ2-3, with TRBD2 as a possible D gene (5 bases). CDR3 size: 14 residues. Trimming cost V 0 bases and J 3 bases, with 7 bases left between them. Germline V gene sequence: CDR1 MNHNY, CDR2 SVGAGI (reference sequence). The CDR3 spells CASSYSTGTDTQYF. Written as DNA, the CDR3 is TGTGCCAGCAGTTACTCTACGGGGACAGATACGCAGTATTTT.

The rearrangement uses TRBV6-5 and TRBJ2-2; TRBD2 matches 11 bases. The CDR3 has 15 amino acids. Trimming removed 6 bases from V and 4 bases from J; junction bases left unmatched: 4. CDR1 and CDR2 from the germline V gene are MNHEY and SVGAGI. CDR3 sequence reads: CASRRTSGGTGELFF. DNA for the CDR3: TGTGCCAGCAGACGTACTAGCGGGGGCACCGGGGAGCTGTTTTTT.

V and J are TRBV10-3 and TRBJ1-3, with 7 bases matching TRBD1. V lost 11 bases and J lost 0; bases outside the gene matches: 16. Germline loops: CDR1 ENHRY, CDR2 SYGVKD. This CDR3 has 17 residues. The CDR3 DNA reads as TGTGCCGCACGAGGGTCAACGGGACAGTCCTCTGGAAACACCATATATTTT. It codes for CAARGSTGQSSGNTIYF.

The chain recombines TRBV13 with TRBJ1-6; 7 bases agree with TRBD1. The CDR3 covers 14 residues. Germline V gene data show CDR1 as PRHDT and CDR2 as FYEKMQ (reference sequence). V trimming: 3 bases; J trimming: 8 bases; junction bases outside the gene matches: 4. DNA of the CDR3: TGTGCCAGCAGCTTGAGCAGGGGGTATTCACCCCTCCACTTT. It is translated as CASSLSRGYSPLHF.

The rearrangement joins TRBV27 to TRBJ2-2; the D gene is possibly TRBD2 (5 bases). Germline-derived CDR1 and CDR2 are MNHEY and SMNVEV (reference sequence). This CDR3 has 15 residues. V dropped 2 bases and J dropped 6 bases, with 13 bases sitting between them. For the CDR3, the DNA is TGTGCCAGCAGTTTAACCCGGACGAGGGCCGGGGAGCTGTTTTTT. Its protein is CASSLTRTRAGELFF.

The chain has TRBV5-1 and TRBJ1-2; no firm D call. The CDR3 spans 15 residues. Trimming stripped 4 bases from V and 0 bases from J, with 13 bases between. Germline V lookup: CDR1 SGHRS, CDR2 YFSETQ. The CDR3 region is CASSRIDGTNYGYTF. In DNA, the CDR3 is TGCGCCAGCAGCAGGATAGACGGGACTAACTATGGCTACACCTTC. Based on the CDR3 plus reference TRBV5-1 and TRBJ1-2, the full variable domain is KAGVTQTPRYLIKTRGQQVTLSCSPISGHRSVSWYQQTPGQGLQFLFEYFSETQRNKGNFPGRFSGRQFSNSRSEMNVSTLELGDSALYLCASSRIDGTNYGYTFGSGTRLTVV.

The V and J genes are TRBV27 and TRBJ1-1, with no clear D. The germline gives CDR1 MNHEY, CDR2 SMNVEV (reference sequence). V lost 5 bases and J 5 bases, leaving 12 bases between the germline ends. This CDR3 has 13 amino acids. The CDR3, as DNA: TGTGCCAGCAGTCGACCGACGGGGACTGAAGCTTTCTTT. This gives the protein CASSRPTGTEAFF.

CDR3 nucleotides: TGTGCCAGCAGCCCCAAGGGGGGCCGAAGGGGCACCGGGGAGCTGTTTTTT. Protein sequence: CASSPKGGRRGTGELFF. V usage is TRBV7-3 and J usage is TRBJ2-2; TRBD1 or TRBD2 may be the D gene (6 bases each). The CDR3 runs to 17 residues. Germline V gene lookup returns CDR1 SGHTA and CDR2 FQGTGA. V was clipped by 5 bases and J by 4 bases, with 20 bases between them.

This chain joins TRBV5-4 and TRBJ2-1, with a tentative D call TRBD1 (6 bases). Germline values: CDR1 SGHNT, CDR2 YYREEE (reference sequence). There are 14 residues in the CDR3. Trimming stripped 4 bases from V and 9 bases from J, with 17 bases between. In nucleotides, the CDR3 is TGTGCCAGCAGCACCCGGGACACCCTAGGTGAGCAGTTCTTC. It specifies CASSTRDTLGEQFF.

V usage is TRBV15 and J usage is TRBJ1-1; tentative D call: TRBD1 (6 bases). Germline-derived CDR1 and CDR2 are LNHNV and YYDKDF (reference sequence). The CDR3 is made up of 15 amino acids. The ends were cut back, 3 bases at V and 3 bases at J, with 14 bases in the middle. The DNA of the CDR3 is TGTGCCACCAGCAGCGACAGGTCGAAGGACACTGAAGCTTTCTTT. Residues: CATSSDRSKDTEAFF.

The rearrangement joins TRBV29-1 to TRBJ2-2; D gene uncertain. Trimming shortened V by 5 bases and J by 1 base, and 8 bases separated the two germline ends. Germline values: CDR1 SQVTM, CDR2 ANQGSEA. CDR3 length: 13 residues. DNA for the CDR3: TGCAGCGTTTCTGGGTGGAACACCGGGGAGCTGTTTTTT. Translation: CSVSGWNTGELFF.

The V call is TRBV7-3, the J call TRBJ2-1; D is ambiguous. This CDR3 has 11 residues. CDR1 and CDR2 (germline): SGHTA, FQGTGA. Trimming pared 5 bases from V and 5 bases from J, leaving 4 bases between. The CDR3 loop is CASSVNNEQFF. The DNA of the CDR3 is TGTGCCAGCAGCGTAAACAATGAGCAGTTCTTC.

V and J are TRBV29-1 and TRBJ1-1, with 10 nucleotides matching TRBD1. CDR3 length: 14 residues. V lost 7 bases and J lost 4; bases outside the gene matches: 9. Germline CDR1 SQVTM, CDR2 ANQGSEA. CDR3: CSARDRGQVTEAFF. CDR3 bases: TGCAGCGCTAGAGACAGGGGGCAAGTCACTGAAGCTTTCTTT.

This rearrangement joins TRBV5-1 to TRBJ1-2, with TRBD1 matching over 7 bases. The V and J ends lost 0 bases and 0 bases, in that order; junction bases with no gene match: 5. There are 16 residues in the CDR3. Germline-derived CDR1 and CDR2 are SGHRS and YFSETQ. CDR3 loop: CASSLDQGDANYGYTF. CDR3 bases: TGCGCCAGCAGCTTGGATCAGGGGGACGCTAACTATGGCTACACCTTC. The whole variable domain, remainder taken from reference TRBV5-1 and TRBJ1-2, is KAGVTQTPRYLIKTRGQQVTLSCSPISGHRSVSWYQQTPGQGLQFLFEYFSETQRNKGNFPGRFSGRQFSNSRSEMNVSTLELGDSALYLCASSLDQGDANYGYTFGSGTRLTVV.

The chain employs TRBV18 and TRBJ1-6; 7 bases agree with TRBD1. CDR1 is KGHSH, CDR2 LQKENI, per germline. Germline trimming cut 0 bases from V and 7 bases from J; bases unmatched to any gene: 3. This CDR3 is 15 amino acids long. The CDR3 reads CASSPPAGGNSPLHF. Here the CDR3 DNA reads TGTGCCAGCTCACCACCGGCAGGGGGGAATTCACCCCTCCACTTT. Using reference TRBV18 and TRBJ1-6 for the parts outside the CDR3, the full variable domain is NAGVMQNPRHLVRRRGQEARLRCSPMKGHSHVYWYRQLPEEGLKFMVYLQKENIIDESGMPKERFSAEFPKEGPSILRIQQVVRGDSAAYFCASSPPAGGNSPLHFGNGTRLTVT.

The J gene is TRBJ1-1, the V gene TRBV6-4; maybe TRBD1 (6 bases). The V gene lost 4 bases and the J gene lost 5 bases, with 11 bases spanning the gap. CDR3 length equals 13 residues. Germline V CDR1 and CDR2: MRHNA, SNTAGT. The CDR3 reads CASSATGRTEAFF. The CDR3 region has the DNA TGTGCCAGCAGTGCAACAGGGCGGACTGAAGCTTTCTTT.

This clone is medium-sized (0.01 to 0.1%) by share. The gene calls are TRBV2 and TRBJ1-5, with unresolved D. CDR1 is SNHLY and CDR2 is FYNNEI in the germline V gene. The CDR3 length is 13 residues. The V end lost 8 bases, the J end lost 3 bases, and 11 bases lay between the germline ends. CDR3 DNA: TGTGCCAGCTCCGCACAGAACAATCAGCCCCAGCATTTT. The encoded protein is CASSAQNNQPQHF.